This is a list of T cell receptor beta chains from one sample in a study of blood T cell repertoires in COVID-19. The assay was immunoSEQ multiplex PCR, and TCRdb's table has in-frame clones only and misses some. The sample consists of 200,000 or so clones, 88% of them appearing once. Sequencing used peripheral blood. These receptors came from a man aged 50 or older with COVID-19, enrolled during active disease. Each CDR3 is given with its conserved first and last residue. The D gene is left open where the match is weak. Clone size is stated in some rows and not others, as once, few, many or a class when expanded.

v_call,d_call,clone_size,j_call,cdr3_nt,cdr3_aa
TRBV2,-,-,TRBJ2-7,TGTGCCAGCAGCCTGACTGAATCAGCGGGCGAGCAGTACTTC,CASSLTESAGEQYF
TRBV9,TRBD2,-,TRBJ2-7,TGTGCCAGCAGCTTAACCGGGACTAGCGGCTACGAGCAGTACTTC,CASSLTGTSGYEQYF
TRBV2,TRBD2,-,TRBJ2-4,TGTGCCAGCAGAGACCGACAGAGAATCCCGGGACTAGTCTCGGTCAAAAACATTCAGTACTTC,CASRDRQRIPGLVSVKNIQYF
TRBV15,-,-,TRBJ1-1,TGTGCCACCAGCAGAGACAGGTCGAACACTGAAGCTTTCTTT,CATSRDRSNTEAFF
TRBV18,TRBD1,-,TRBJ1-1,TGTGCCAGCTCACCGTTGACAGGGGGGGACACTGAAGCTTTCTTT,CASSPLTGGDTEAFF
TRBV11-1,-,-,TRBJ1-5,TGTGCCAGCAGCTTAGGTCCAGTCAATCAGCCCCAGCATTTT,CASSLGPVNQPQHF
TRBV29-1,-,-,TRBJ2-1,TGCAGCGTGATTCGGCAGGTCTCCTACAATGAGCAGTTCTTC,CSVIRQVSYNEQFF
TRBV9,-,-,TRBJ2-1,TGTGCCAGCAGCGTAGACCCTTCCGGACTGCTTCGGAATGAGCAGTTCTTC,CASSVDPSGLLRNEQFF
TRBV3-1/TRBV3-2,-,few,TRBJ2-2,TGTGCCAGCAGCCATACAGGGTCGACCGGGGAGCTGTTTTTT,CASSHTGSTGELFF
TRBV27,TRBD2,-,TRBJ2-7,TGTGCCAGCAGTCGTCGACTAGCGGGGTCCTACGAGCAGTACTTC,CASSRRLAGSYEQYF
TRBV7-8,-,-,TRBJ2-3,TGTGCCAGCAGCCCTAGTGGGTCGGTTGTTGGCACAGATACGCAGTATTTT,CASSPSGSVVGTDTQYF
TRBV5-6,-,-,TRBJ2-7,TGTGCCAGCAGCTTGGGGACATCACACTACGAGCAGTACTTC,CASSLGTSHYEQYF
TRBV10-3,TRBD1,-,TRBJ2-7,TGTGCCAACGGGGGACAGGATGGCGACGAGCAGTACTTC,CANGGQDGDEQYF
TRBV7-9,TRBD2,-,TRBJ2-1,TGTGCCAGCAGCTCGCCTCGACTAGCGGCCTACAATGAGCAGTTCTTC,CASSSPRLAAYNEQFF
TRBV29-1,-,-,TRBJ2-3,TGCAGCGTTGAACAAGACTTAACTAGCACAGATACGCAGTATTTT,CSVEQDLTSTDTQYF
TRBV6-5,-,-,TRBJ2-7,TGTGCCAGCAGTTACGGGCTGAAATACGAGCAGTACTTC,CASSYGLKYEQYF
TRBV3-1/TRBV3-2,-,few,TRBJ2-7,TGTGCCAGCAGCCAGGGCGGGGAGGACTACGAGCAGTACTTC,CASSQGGEDYEQYF
TRBV12-5,-,-,TRBJ1-6,TGTGCTAGTAAACTAGGGCTTTCACCCCTCCACTTT,CASKLGLSPLHF
TRBV11-3,TRBD2,-,TRBJ2-1,TGTGCCAGCAGCCAGGGACTAGCGGGGGGTACGAATGAGCAGTTCTTC,CASSQGLAGGTNEQFF
TRBV6-5,TRBD1,-,TRBJ2-2,TGTGCCAGCACCCCTGACAGGGCCCCCGGGGAGCTGTTTTTT,CASTPDRAPGELFF
TRBV5-4,-,-,TRBJ1-4,TGTGCCAGCAGCAGGGGGGGACCCCAAAATGAAAAACTGTTTTTT,CASSRGGPQNEKLFF
TRBV2,-,-,TRBJ1-6,TGTGCCAGCAGTGAACCGCGGGGGAAAAATTCACCCCTCCACTTT,CASSEPRGKNSPLHF
TRBV28,-,once,TRBJ1-1,TGTGCCAGCAGTTTGAGACAGAAGAACACTGAAGCTTTCTTT,CASSLRQKNTEAFF
TRBV9,TRBD2,-,TRBJ2-1,TGTGCCAGCAGCGCCGAAGCGGGGGGGCGGTACAATGAGCAGTTCTTC,CASSAEAGGRYNEQFF
TRBV7-8,TRBD2,-,TRBJ2-1,TGTGCCAGCAGCTTAGCGACTAGCGTAAACAATGAGCAGTTCTTC,CASSLATSVNNEQFF
TRBV7-8,TRBD1,-,TRBJ1-5,TGTGCCAGCAGCTCTAGTCGGGACAGGGTAATGCCCCAGCATTTT,CASSSSRDRVMPQHF